Included here is one T cell receptor (beta chain) sequence, with context. Its antigen remains unidentified. This sample was taken from a study of shared clonotypes between healthy human individuals. Study-level findings and limits: There were few donors, and this limited the genetic and exposure-history diversity represented. Generation probabilities were higher for clonotypes shared across all four sorted-subset donors than for unshared ones.

Several immunoSEQ 96-well plates shared each subset's DNA, each plate a replicate. Original processing methods: ImmunoSEQ yielded junction-only sequences lacking quality scores, so filtering differed. Libraries were prepared by immunoSEQ multiplex PCR; TCRdb keeps only in-frame clonotypes and omits some of them. V and J calls and clone size come straight from that table; D and trimming were deduced from the DNA. The sample comprises almost 700,000 clones, about 90% of which are singletons, and 24% rests with the top ten. Positively selected for CCR7, the CD45RO-negative cells used as naive CD8 cells excluded terminally differentiated effector memory CD45RA+ cells. V lost 6 bases and J 0 bases, leaving 8 bases between the germline ends. The CDR3 is 13 residues long. CDR1 is PRHDT, CDR2 FYEKMQ, per germline (reference sequence).

What was sequenced was naive CD8+ T cells sorted from blood. The source is a man aged 25-45 years in good health. This rearrangement joins TRBV13 to TRBJ2-5, with unresolved D. CDR3 sequence: CASRSGNQETQYF. The CDR3 region has the DNA TGTGCCAGCAGGAGTGGGAACCAAGAGACCCAGTACTTC.